This T cell receptor beta chain was observed in a study of T cells in Graves' hyperthyroidism and ophthalmopathy. Findings and limits, study-wide: It was a median roughly six months before onset that the model predicted ophthalmopathy. Blood also held most thyroid clonotypes expanded beyond 0.001.

Uncontrolled infection, other autoimmune disease, pregnancy or lactation led to exclusion. This clonotype turned up a few times. Its matching antigen is unknown. Amplified regions were TCR beta CDR3 sequences from RNA transcripts. First-round RT-PCR with HTBI primers amplified the TCR CDR3 region. TCRdb processed the multiplex PCR reads anew with MiXCR; each CDR3 protein has one entry. The data contain under 350,000 distinct CDR3 sequences, 15% to 20% of them singletons. Trimming stripped 3 bases from V and 0 bases from J, with 8 bases between. The CDR3 is made up of 15 amino acids. Per the germline V gene, CDR1 is SNHLY and CDR2 is FYNNEI.

This chain links TRBV2 with TRBJ1-4; D is unresolved. The origin of this receptor is a woman in her fifties or sixties with Graves' hyperthyroidism. Material for sequencing was blood. This CDR3 is CASSESFSTNEKLFF. In DNA form, the CDR3 reads TGTGCCAGCAGTGAGAGTTTTTCAACTAATGAAAAACTGTTTTTT.